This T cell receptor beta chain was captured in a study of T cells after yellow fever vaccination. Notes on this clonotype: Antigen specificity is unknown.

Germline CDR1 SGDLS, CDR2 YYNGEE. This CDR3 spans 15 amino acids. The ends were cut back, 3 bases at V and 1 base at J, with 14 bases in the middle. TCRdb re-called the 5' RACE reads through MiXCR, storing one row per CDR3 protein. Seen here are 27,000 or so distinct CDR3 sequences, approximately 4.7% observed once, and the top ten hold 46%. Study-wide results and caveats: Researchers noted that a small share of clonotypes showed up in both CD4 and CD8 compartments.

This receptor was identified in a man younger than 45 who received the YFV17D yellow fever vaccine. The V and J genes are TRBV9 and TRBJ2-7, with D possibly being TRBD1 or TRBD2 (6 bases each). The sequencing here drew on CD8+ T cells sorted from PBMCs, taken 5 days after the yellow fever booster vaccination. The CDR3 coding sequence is TGTGCCAGCAGCGGAGGGGGGACGGCATCCTACGAGCAGTACTTC. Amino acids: CASSGGGTASYEQYF.